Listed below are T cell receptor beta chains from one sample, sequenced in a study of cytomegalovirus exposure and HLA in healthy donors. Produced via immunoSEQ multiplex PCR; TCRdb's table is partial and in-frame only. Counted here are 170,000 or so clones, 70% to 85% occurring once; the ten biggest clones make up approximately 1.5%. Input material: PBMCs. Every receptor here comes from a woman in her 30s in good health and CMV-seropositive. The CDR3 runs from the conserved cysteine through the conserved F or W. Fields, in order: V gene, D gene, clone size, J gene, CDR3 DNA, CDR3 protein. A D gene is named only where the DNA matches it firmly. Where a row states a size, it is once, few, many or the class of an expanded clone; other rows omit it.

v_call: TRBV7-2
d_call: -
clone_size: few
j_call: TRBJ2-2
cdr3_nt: TGTGCCAGCAGCCCGGGGGGCGCGAACACCGGGGAGCTGTTTTTT
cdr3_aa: CASSPGGANTGELFF

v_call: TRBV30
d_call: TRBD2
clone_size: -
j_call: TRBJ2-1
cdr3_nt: TGTGCCTGGAGTCCGGGACTAGTCAATGAGCAGTTCTTC
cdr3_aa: CAWSPGLVNEQFF

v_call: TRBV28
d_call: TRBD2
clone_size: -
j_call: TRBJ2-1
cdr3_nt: TGTGCCAGCAGCTGGGTTAGCGGGAGCTCCTACAATGAGCAGTTCTTC
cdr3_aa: CASSWVSGSSYNEQFF

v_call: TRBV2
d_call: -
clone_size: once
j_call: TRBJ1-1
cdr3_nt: TGTGCCAGCAGTAGGATGGGGGGACCGAACACTGAAGCTTTCTTT
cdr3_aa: CASSRMGGPNTEAFF

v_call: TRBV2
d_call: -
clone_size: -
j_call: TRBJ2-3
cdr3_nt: TGTGCCAGCAGGCCAGATCTAGGTACGCAGTATTTT
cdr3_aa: CASRPDLGTQYF

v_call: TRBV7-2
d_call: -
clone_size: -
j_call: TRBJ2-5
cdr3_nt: TGTGCCAGCAACGAGGGCCAAGAGACCCAGTACTTC
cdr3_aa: CASNEGQETQYF

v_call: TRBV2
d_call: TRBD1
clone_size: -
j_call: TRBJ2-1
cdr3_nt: TGTGCCAGCAGTGCAGCCCGGGTAGTACGGGACAGGGGTCTCCATGAGCAGTTCTTC
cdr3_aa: CASSAARVVRDRGLHEQFF

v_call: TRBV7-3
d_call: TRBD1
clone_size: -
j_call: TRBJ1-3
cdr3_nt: TGTGCCAGCAGCCCCGGGACAGGGGCGGGAAACACCATATATTTT
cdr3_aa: CASSPGTGAGNTIYF

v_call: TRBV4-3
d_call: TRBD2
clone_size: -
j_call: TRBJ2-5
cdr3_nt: TGCGCCAGCAGCCAAGGAAGCGGGAGGGCCGGAGAGACCCAGTACTTC
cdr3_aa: CASSQGSGRAGETQYF

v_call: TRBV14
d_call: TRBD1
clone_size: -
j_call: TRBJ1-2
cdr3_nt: TGTGCCAGCAGCCGGGACAGAAGTTTTAACTATGGCTACACCTTC
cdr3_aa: CASSRDRSFNYGYTF

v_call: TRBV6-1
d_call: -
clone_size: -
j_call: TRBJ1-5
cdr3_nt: TGTGCCAGCAGTGGGGGGGAAGTTCAGCCCCAGCATTTT
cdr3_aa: CASSGGEVQPQHF

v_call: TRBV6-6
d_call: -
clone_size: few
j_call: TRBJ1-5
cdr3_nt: TGTGCCAGCAGTTACTCTACGGGTAGGATAGATCAGCCCCAGCATTTT
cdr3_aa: CASSYSTGRIDQPQHF

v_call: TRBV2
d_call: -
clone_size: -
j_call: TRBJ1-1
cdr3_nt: TGTGCCAGCAGTCGACCCGGGTGGAACACTGAAGCTTTCTTT
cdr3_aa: CASSRPGWNTEAFF

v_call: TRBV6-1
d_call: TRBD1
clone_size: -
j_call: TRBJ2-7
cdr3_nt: TGTGCCAGCAGTACTGACAGGGGAGGCGAGCAGTACTTC
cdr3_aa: CASSTDRGGEQYF

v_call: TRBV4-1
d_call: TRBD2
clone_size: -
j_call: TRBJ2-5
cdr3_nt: TGCGCCAGCAGCCAAGATGGGGCTAGCGGGAGGGCCGGGGAGACCCAGTACTTC
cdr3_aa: CASSQDGASGRAGETQYF

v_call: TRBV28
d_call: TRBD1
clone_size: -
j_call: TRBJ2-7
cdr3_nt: TGTGCCAGCACTGTAATGACAGGGATCACCTACGAGCAGTACTTC
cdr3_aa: CASTVMTGITYEQYF

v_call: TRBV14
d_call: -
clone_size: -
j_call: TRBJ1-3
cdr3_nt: TGTGCCAGCAGCCAGCCCGGATACAGGGTCCCCTCTGGAAACACCATATATTTT
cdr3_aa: CASSQPGYRVPSGNTIYF

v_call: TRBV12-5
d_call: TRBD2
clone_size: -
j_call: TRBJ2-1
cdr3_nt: TGTGCTAGTGGAGGGACTAGCGGGACCTCCTACAATGAGCAGTTCTTC
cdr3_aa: CASGGTSGTSYNEQFF

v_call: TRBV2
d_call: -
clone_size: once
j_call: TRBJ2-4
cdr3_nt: TGTGCCAGCAGTCTCCTCAACATTCAGTACTTC
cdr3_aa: CASSLLNIQYF

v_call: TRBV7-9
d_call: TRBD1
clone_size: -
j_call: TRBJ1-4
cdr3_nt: TGTGCCAGCAGACGGACAGGAGGGCCCGAAAAACTGTTTTTT
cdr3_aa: CASRRTGGPEKLFF

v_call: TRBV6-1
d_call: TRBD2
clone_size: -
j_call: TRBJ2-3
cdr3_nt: TGTGCCAGCGGACCTAGCGGTGTATTAGATACGCAGTATTTT
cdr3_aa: CASGPSGVLDTQYF

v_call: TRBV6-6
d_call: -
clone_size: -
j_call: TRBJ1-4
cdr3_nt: TGTGCCAGCAGGCAGGGTGCTGAAAAACTGTTTTTT
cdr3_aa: CASRQGAEKLFF

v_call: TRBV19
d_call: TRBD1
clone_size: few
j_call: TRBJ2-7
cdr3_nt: TGTGCCAGTAGTACCTGGGACAGGGAGTTCTCCTACGAGCAGTACTTC
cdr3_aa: CASSTWDREFSYEQYF

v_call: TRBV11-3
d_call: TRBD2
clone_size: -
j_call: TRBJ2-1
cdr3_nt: TGTGCCAGCAGCCTCCGGACTAGCTCAATAGCGGGTCATGATGAGCAGTTCTTC
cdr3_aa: CASSLRTSSIAGHDEQFF

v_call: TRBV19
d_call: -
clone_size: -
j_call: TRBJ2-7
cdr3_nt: TGTGCCAGTAGGCCAACAGGGCCCTACGAGCAGTACTTC
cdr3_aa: CASRPTGPYEQYF

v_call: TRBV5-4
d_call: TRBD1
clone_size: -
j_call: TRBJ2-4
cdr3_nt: TGTGCCAGCAGCCCGACAGGGGGGGACATTCAGTACTTC
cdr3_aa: CASSPTGGDIQYF

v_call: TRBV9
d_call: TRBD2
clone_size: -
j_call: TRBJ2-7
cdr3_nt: TGTGCCAGCAGCGAGGGGACTAGCTGGGCCCACGAGCAGTACTTC
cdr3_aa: CASSEGTSWAHEQYF

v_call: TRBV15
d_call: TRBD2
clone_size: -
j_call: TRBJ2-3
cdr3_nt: TGTGCCACCAGCAGAGTGCTAGCGGGGGGTTTAGATACGCAGTATTTT
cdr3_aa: CATSRVLAGGLDTQYF

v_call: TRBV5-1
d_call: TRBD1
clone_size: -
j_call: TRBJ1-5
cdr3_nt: TGCGCCAGCAGCTTGGGGACAGGGGGCAATCAGCCCCAGCATTTT
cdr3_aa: CASSLGTGGNQPQHF

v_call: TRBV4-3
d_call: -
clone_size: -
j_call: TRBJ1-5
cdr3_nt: TGCGCCAGCAGCCAAGAAGCCGCAGGTTATAGCAATCAGCCCCAGCATTTT
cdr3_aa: CASSQEAAGYSNQPQHF

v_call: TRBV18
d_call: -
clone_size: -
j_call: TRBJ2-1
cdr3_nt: TGTGCCAGCTCACCAGTCGATGAGCAGTTCTTC
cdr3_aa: CASSPVDEQFF

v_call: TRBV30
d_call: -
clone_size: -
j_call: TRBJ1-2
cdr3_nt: TGTGCCTGGAGTGTATCGGCAGGTGGTGGCTACACCTTC
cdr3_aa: CAWSVSAGGGYTF

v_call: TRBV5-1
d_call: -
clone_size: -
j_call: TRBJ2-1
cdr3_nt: TGCGCCAGCAGCTCCCGGAGCTCCTACAATGAGCAGTTCTTC
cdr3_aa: CASSSRSSYNEQFF

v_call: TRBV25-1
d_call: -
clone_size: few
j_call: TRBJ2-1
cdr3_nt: TGTGCCAGCAGTGACCCTTACCTGTCGGACAGCGACAATGAGCAGTTCTTC
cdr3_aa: CASSDPYLSDSDNEQFF

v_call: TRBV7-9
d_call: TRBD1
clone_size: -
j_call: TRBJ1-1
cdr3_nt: TGTGCCAGCAGCCCCCAGGGGGACACTGAAGCTTTCTTT
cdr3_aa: CASSPQGDTEAFF

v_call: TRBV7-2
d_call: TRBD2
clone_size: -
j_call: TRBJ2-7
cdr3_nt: TGTGCCAGCAGCTTAGGCCTAGCGGGAGTTGGCTACGAGCAGTACTTC
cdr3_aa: CASSLGLAGVGYEQYF

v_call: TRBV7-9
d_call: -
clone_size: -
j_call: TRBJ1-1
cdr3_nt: TGTGCCAGCCAAACAGCGAACACTGAAGCTTTCTTT
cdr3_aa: CASQTANTEAFF

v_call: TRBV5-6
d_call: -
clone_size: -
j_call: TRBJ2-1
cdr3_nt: TGTGCCAGCAGTTCCGGCCGCATTAGCGAGCAGTTCTTC
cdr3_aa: CASSSGRISEQFF

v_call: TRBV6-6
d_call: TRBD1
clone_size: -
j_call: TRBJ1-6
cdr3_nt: TGTGCCAGCAGTGGGACAGGGAACACTTCACCCCTCCACTTT
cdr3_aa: CASSGTGNTSPLHF

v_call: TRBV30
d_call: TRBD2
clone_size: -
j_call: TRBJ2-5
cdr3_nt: TGTGCCTGGAGTTGGGCTAGCGGAAGAGAGACCCAGTACTTC
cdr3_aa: CAWSWASGRETQYF

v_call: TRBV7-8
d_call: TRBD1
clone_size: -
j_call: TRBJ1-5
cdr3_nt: TGTGCCAGCAGCTCAGGACAGGGTAATCAGCCCCAGCATTTT
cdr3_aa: CASSSGQGNQPQHF

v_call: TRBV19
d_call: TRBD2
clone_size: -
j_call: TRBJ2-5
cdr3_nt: TGTGCCAGTAGCAGACTAGCGGGAGTGGGGCAAGAGACCCAGTACTTC
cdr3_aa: CASSRLAGVGQETQYF